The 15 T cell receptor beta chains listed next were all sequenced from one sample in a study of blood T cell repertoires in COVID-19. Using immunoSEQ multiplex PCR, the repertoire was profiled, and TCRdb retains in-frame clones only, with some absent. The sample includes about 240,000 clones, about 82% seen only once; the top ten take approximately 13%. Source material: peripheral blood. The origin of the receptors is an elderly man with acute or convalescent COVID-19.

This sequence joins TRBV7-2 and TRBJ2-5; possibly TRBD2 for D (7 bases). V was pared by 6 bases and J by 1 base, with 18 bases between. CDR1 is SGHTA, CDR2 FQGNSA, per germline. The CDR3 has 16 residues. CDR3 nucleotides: TGTGCCAGCAGTCTAACAGGGAGGGGACCCCAAGAGACCCAGTACTTC. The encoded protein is CASSLTGRGPQETQYF.

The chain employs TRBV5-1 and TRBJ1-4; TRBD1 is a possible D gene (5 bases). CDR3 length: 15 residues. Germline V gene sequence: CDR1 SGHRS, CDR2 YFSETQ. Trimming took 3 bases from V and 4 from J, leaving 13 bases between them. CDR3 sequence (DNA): TGCGCCAGCAGCTCGACCCCGGGGGTTAATGAAAAACTGTTTTTT. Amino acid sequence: CASSSTPGVNEKLFF. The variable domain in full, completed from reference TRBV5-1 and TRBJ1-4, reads KAGVTQTPRYLIKTRGQQVTLSCSPISGHRSVSWYQQTPGQGLQFLFEYFSETQRNKGNFPGRFSGRQFSNSRSEMNVSTLELGDSALYLCASSSTPGVNEKLFFGSGTQLSVL.

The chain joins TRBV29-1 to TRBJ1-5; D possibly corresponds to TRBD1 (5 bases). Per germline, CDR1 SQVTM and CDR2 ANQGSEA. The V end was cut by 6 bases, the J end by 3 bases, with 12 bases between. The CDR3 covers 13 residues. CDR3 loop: CSVGGSINQPQHF. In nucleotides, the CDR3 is TGCAGCGTGGGGGGAAGTATCAATCAGCCCCAGCATTTT.

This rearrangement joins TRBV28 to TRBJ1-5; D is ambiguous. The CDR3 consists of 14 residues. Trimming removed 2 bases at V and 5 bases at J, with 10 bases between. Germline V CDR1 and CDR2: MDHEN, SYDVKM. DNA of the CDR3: TGTGCCAGCAGTTTACAGGTGGTCCATCAGCCCCAGCATTTT. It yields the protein CASSLQVVHQPQHF.

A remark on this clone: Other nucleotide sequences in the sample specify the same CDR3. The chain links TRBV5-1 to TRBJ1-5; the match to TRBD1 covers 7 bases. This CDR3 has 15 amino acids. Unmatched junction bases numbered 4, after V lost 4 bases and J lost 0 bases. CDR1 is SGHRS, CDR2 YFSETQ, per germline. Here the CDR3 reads CASSLTGVSNQPQHF. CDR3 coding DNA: TGCGCCAGCAGCCTTACAGGGGTTAGCAATCAGCCCCAGCATTTT.

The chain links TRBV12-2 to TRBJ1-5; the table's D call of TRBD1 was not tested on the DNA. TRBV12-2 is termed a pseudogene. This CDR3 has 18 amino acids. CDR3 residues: CASRFSGQGPGRNQPQHF. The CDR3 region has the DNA TGTGCAAGTCGCTTTTCCGGACAGGGGCCCGGCCGGAATCAGCCCCAGCATTTT.

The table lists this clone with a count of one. The CDR3 spells CASSLVIAGGYYNEQFF. DNA of the CDR3: TGTGCCAGCAGCTTGGTGATAGCGGGAGGGTACTACAATGAGCAGTTCTTC. The chain is built from TRBV11-2 and TRBJ2-1; 11 bases are shared with TRBD2. The CDR3 has 17 residues. From germline, CDR1 is SGHAT and CDR2 FQNNGV. J was trimmed by 3 bases and V by 3 bases; bases with no gene match: 7.

CDR3 sequence (DNA): TGTGCCAGCAGCTCCTCAGGGGGGACACGGGAGCAGTACTTC. Its translation is CASSSSGGTREQYF. The rearrangement links TRBV5-8 to TRBJ2-7, with TRBD1 as a possible D gene (7 bases). CDR1 is SGHTS, CDR2 YDEGEE, per germline. The CDR3 runs 14 residues. The V end lost 3 bases, the J end lost 7 bases, and 17 bases lay between the germline ends. Supplemented by reference TRBV5-8 and TRBJ2-7, the full variable domain reads EAGVTQSPTHLIKTRGQQATLRCSPISGHTSVYWYQQALGLGLQFLLWYDEGEERNRGNFPPRFSGRQFPNYSSELNVNALELEDSALYLCASSSSGGTREQYFGPGTRLTVT.

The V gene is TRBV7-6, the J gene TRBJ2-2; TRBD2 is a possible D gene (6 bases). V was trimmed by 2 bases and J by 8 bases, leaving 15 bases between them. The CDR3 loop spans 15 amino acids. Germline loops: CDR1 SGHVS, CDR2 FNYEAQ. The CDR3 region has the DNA TGTGCCAGCAGCTTATTAGGGGACTCCCCAGGGGAGCTGTTTTTT. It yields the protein CASSLLGDSPGELFF.

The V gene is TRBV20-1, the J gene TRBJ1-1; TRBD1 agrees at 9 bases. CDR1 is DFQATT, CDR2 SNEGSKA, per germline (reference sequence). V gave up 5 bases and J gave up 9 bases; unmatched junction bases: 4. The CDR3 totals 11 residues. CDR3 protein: CSADRGGQAFF. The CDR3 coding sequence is TGCAGTGCTGACAGGGGGGGGCAAGCTTTCTTT.

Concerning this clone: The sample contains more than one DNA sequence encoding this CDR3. This CDR3 is CASSPQNTEAFF. In nucleotides, the CDR3 is TGTGCCAGCTCACCCCAGAACACTGAAGCTTTCTTT. The chain has TRBV18 and TRBJ1-1; no clear D gene. V was cut by 3 bases and J by 1 base, with 3 bases left in between. CDR1 is KGHSH, CDR2 LQKENI, per germline. This CDR3 is 12 amino acids long. The full variable domain, its missing parts supplied by reference TRBV18 and TRBJ1-1, is NAGVMQNPRHLVRRRGQEARLRCSPMKGHSHVYWYRQLPEEGLKFMVYLQKENIIDESGMPKERFSAEFPKEGPSILRIQQVVRGDSAAYFCASSPQNTEAFFGQGTRLTVV.

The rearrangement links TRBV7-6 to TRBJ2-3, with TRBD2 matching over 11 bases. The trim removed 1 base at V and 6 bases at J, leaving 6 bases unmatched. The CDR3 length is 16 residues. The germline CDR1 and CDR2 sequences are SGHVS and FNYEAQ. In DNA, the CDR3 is TGTGCCAGCAGCTTAGGACTAGCGGGGAGTCGCGATACGCAGTATTTT. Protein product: CASSLGLAGSRDTQYF.

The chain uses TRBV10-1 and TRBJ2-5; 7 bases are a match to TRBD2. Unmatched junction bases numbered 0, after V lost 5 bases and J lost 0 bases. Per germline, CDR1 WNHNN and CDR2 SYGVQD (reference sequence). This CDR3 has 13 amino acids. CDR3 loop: CASSRGDQETQYF. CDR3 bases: TGCGCCAGCAGTCGGGGGGACCAAGAGACCCAGTACTTC.

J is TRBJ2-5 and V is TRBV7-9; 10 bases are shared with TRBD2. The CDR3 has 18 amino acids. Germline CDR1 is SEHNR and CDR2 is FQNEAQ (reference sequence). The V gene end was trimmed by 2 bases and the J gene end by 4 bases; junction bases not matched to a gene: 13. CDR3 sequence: CASSLRRLAGRLGETQYF. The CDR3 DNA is TGTGCCAGCAGCTTAAGGAGACTAGCGGGCCGGCTGGGAGAGACCCAGTACTTC. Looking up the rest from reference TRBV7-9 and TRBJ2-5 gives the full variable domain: DTGVSQNPRHKITKRGQNVTFRCDPISEHNRLYWYRQTLGQGPEFLTYFQNEAQLEKSRLLSDRFSAERPKGSFSTLEIQRTEQGDSAMYLCASSLRRLAGRLGETQYFGPGTRLLVL.

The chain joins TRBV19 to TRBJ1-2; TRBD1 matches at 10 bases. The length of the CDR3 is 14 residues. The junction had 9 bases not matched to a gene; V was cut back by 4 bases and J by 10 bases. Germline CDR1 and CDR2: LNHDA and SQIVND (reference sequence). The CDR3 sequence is CASSRQGASMNYTF. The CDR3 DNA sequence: TGTGCCAGTAGTAGACAGGGGGCATCTATGAACTACACCTTC.